The sequence of this T cell receptor (beta chain) was determined in a study of blood T cells in healthy people across ages (dated by TCRdb to between 2014 and 2017). Context from the whole study: Template switching captured roughly one uniquely barcoded TCR beta cDNA molecule per two T cells in model experiments. Four age groups were formed from the donors: young (average approximately 15 years), middle-aged (more than 35), aged (approximately 60) and long-lived (less than 85). The study measured age-related changes in TCR beta repertoire diversity using deep sequencing normalized with unique cDNA molecular identifiers. The study analyzed two additional independent replicas of 1 million unique cDNA reads from the same blood draw for two donors, one aged 18 to 30 and one aged 80 or older. General findings and caveats noted by the study authors: Total diversity estimates from one million sequenced T cells were considered lower bounds and underestimates. Compared with the aged group, the long-lived group had more naive CD4+ T cells, fewer expanded clones and increased TCR diversity, suggesting age selection. There was a strong correlation between observed TCR beta diversity and the percentage of naive T cells measured by flow cytometry. As age increased, observed TCR beta diversity per million T cells dropped in a roughly linear way, and a significant reduction was already evident by age around 41. Since profiling was done on bulk unsorted PBMCs, naive and antigen-experienced compartments could not be conclusively compared. Because donor CMV infection status was unknown, age-related changes in expanded clonotypes were potentially confounded.

This clonotype has a count of ten or more. There is no known antigen for this receptor. No qualities accompany the bases; no much larger clone lies one base away. The donors were some 39 Caucasian individuals from Russia, aged roughly 6 to 100 years, who were systemically healthy. Each donor gave ten milliliters of peripheral blood, collected into EDTA-treated Vacutainer tubes. PBMCs were isolated by Ficoll-Paque density-gradient centrifugation, with at least 7 million obtained per sample. Total RNA, at least 5 micrograms per sample, was extracted from PBMCs with Trizol reagent. For every donor, flow cytometry on a PBMC aliquot measured the percentage of naive CD45RAhigh/CD27high T cells. The CDR3 runs 13 residues from the cysteine to the phenylalanine. Just CDR3 DNA is preserved here, 39 bases in frame from base 1. The V end loses 5 bases and the J end loses 5 bases, and a stretch of 12 bases separates them. Per the germline V gene (reference sequence), SEHNR is the CDR1 and FQNEAQ is the CDR2.

The library relied on 5' RACE. Sequencing was carried out with an Illumina HiSeq 2500. The second PCR ran for roughly 7 to 11 cycles and used a J-beta primer mix along with a sample-barcoded 5' primer. A template-switch 5' adaptor carrying 12 random nucleotides introduced a unique molecular identifier onto each TCR beta cDNA molecule. Each sample yielded at least 2.5 million CDR3-containing paired-end reads. All of the RNA was converted into first-strand cDNA using the Mint cDNA synthesis kit, with a TRBC-specific oligonucleotide serving as the primer. After uracil-DNA glycosylase treatment, a first 18-cycle PCR used universal primers M1SS and BC2_uni_R on all cDNA. On the study's bioinformatics: Normalization of each sample was performed by random selection of 1 million high-quality reads, each carrying a distinct molecular identifier. Reads sharing molecular identifiers were discarded rather than binned into consensus sequences. CDR3 identification, clonotype clustering and error correction used MiTCR with a Q25 quality threshold and the strictest error-elimination algorithm. A nonparametric unseen species model with Euler transformation was used to estimate a lower bound on total TCR beta diversity. TCRdb trimmed the raw reads at Q25, called clones with MiXCR and kept productive beta chains. CDR3 protein sequences are deduplicated, and each keeps its most common genes and DNA. The V and J calls here are based on TCRdb, not the publication. This sample is represented by about 930,000 distinct CDR3 sequences; around 29% of them were singletons. The ten largest make up 9.5% to 13% of the sample.

These data are also associated with another study on T cells of mothers and their children. Per the second study: Nine systemically healthy Caucasian individuals, comprising three mothers and their six children, were included as donors. cDNA synthesis consumed the entire amount of extracted RNA, loaded at about 1.5 ug RNA in each 15 ul reaction. Sample barcodes and 2-4 random nucleotides were added via the M1S primer in the second PCR. Over 9 million TCR beta CDR3 reads came from each mother, compared with roughly 2.8 million reads from each child. Thymic selection shapes the output of TCR recombination in a similar way in related and unrelated pairs, and inherited differences have a minor effect. Normalized repertoire overlap was always slightly but never significantly higher in related than unrelated mother-child pairs. With a sensitivity of 90 to 100 clones per million clonotypes, no persistent microchimeric T cell clones were detected. To look for features that set related mother-child pairs apart from unrelated individuals, the researchers ran deep NGS to compare the TCR beta repertoires of mothers and children. Mothers averaged 40 +/- 4 years of age and children averaged roughly 11 +/- 4 years. Libraries were sequenced on Illumina HiSeq 2000 with 100+100 nt paired-end reads after adapter ligation with NEBNext reagents. Mother and child libraries were prepared a month apart and sequenced in separate runs to prevent cross-contamination. Each donor had between about 450,000 and 2,200,000 distinct TCR beta clonotypes identified. Naive TCR beta clonotypes were estimated from low-frequency clonotypes matched to each donor's FACS-determined naive share, without sorting.

The chain is assembled from TRBV7-9 and TRBJ1-2, with no confidently assigned D gene. The specimen sequenced was blood. This sequence was found in a woman between 40 and 55 years old in good health. Here is the DNA: TGTGCCAGCAGCCCCCCCTCTCTGTATGGCTACACCTTC. This sequence encodes CASSPPSLYGYTF.